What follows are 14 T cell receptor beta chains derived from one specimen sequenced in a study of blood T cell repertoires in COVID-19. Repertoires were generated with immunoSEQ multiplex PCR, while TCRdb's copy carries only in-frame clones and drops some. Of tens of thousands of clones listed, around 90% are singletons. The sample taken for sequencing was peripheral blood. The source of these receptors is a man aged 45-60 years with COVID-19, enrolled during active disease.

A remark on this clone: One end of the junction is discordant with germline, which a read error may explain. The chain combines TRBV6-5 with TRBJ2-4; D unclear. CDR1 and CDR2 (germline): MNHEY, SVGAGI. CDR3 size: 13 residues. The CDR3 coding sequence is TGTGCCAGGCCGACATTTCCCAAAAACATTCAGTACTTT. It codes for CARPTFPKNIQYF.

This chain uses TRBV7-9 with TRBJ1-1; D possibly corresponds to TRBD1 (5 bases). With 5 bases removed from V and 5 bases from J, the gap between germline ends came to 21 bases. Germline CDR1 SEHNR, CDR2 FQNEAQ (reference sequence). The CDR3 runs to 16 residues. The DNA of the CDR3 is TGTGCCAGCAGCACCCCTTTGGAGGGGTGGCAGACTGAAGCTTTCTTT. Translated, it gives CASSTPLEGWQTEAFF.

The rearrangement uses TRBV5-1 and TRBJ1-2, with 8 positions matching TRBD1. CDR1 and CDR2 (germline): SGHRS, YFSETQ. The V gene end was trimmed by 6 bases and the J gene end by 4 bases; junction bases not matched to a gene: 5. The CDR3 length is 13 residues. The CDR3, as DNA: TGCGCCAGCACCGAGACAGGGGCCTATGGCTACACCTTC. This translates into CASTETGAYGYTF.

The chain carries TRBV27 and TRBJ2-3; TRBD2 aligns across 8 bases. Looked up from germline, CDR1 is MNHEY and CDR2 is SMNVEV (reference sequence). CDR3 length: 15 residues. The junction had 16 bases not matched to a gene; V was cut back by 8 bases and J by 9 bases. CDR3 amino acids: CASSDGGGRPLTQYF. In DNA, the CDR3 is TGTGCCAGCTCCGACGGGGGCGGGAGGCCCCTCACGCAGTATTTT.

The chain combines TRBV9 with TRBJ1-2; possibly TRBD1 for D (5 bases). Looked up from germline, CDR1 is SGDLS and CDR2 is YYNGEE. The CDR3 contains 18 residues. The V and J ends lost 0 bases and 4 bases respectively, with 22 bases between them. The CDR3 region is CASSVGSLTGVIVYGYTF. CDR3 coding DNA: TGTGCCAGCAGCGTAGGTTCCTTGACGGGGGTTATCGTCTATGGCTACACCTTC. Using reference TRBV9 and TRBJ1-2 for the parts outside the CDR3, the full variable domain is DSGVTQTPKHLITATGQRVTLRCSPRSGDLSVYWYQQSLDQGLQFLIQYYNGEERAKGNILERFSAQQFPDLHSELNLSSLELGDSALYFCASSVGSLTGVIVYGYTFGSGTRLTVV.

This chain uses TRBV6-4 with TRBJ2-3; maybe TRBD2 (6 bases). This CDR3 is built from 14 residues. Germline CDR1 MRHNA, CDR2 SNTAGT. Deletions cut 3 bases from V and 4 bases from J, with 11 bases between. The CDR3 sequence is CASSEGLAADTQYF. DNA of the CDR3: TGTGCCAGCAGTGAGGGACTCGCGGCAGATACGCAGTATTTT.

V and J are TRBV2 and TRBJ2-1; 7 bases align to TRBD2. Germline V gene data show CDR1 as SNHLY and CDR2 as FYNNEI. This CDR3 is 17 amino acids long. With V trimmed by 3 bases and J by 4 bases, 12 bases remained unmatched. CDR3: CASSDAGPSGQYNEQFF. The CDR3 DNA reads TGTGCCAGCAGTGATGCCGGTCCTAGCGGCCAGTACAATGAGCAGTTCTTC.

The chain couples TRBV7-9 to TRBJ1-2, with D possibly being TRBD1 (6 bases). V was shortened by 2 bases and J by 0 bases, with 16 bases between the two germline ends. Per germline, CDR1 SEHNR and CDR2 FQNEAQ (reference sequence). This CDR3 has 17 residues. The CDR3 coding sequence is TGTGCCAGCAGCTTACTAGTCAGGGGACCTGCTAACTATGGCTACACCTTC. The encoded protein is CASSLLVRGPANYGYTF.

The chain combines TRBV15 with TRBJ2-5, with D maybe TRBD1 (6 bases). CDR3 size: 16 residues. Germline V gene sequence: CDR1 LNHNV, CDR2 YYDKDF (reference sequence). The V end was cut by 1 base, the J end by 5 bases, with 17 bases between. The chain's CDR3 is CATSRGRAGVGETQYF. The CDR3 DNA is TGTGCCACCAGCAGAGGAAGGGCAGGGGTGGGGGAGACCCAGTACTTC.

The CDR3 spells CASSIGTGGFSPLHF. As DNA, the CDR3 is TGTGCCAGTAGTATTGGGACAGGGGGTTTTTCACCCCTCCACTTT. V usage is TRBV19 and J usage is TRBJ1-6; 11 bases map to TRBD1. CDR3 length: 15 residues. V gave up 3 bases and J gave up 9 bases; unmatched junction bases: 4. Per germline, CDR1 LNHDA and CDR2 SQIVND (reference sequence).

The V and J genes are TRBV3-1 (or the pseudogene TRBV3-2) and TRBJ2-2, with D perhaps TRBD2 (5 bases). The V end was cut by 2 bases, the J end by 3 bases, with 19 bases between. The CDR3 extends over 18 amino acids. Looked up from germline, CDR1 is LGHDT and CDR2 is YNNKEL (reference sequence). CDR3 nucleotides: TGTGCCAGCAGCCAAAGAAGGAATCTAGCAAGACACACCGGGGAGCTGTTTTTT. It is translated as CASSQRRNLARHTGELFF.

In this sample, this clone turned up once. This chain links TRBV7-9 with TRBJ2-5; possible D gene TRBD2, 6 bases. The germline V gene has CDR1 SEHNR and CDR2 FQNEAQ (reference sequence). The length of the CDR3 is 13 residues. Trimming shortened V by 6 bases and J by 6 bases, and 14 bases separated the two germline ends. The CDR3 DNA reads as TGTGCCAGCAGTCCCGGGACTCGACAGACCCAGTACTTC. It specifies CASSPGTRQTQYF.

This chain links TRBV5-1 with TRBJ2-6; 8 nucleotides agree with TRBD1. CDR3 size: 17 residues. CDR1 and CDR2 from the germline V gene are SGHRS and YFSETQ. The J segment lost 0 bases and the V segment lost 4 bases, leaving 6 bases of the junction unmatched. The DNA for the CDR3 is TGCGCCAGCAGCGACGGACAGGGCGACTCTGGGGCCAACGTCCTGACTTTC. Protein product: CASSDGQGDSGANVLTF. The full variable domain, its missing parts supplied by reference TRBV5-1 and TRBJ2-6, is KAGVTQTPRYLIKTRGQQVTLSCSPISGHRSVSWYQQTPGQGLQFLFEYFSETQRNKGNFPGRFSGRQFSNSRSEMNVSTLELGDSALYLCASSDGQGDSGANVLTFGAGSRLTVL.

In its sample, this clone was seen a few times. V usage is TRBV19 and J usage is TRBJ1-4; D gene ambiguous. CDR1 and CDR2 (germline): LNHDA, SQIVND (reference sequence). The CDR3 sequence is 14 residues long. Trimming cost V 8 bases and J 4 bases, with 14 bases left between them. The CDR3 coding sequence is TGTGCCAGTCAACCCCAGGTGAATAATGAAAAACTGTTTTTT. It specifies CASQPQVNNEKLFF.